The next 2 T cell receptor beta chains were all read from a single sample in a study of T cells in Graves' hyperthyroidism and ophthalmopathy (dated by TCRdb to between 2019 and 2020). To prepare the library, multiplex PCR was applied. Sequencing relied on an Illumina HiSeq 2000. The TCR beta CDR3 regions were amplified from RNA transcripts. The first round of RT-PCR for the TCR CDR3 was performed with the HTBI primer set and the Qiagen OneStep RT-PCR kit. TCRdb passed the public sequencing reads through fastp at Q25 and MiXCR, retaining productive beta sequences. For every CDR3 protein sequence, its rows merge into one entry that carries the most common genes and DNA. The sample table holds about 270,000 distinct CDR3 sequences, of which approximately 23% were seen once. The biggest ten clones account for around 60% of the sample. The sample taken for sequencing was blood. The receptors shown here come from a man aged 25 to 40 with Graves' ophthalmopathy.

This rearrangement joins TRBV5-1 to TRBJ2-7, with TRBD2 matching over 15 bases. Germline trimming cut 3 bases from V and 2 bases from J; bases unmatched to any gene: 3. CDR3 size: 16 residues. Per the germline V gene, CDR1 is SGHRS and CDR2 is YFSETQ. The CDR3: CASSYGTSGGTYEQYF. In DNA, the CDR3 is TGCGCCAGCAGCTACGGGACTAGCGGGGGGACCTACGAGCAGTACTTC.

Notes on this clonotype: A read error may account for a junction end that differs from germline. DNA for the CDR3: TGTGCCAGCAGCTTAGGGAGGGTCTACCCCGGTGATTTT. Translated: CASSLGRVYPGDF. This rearrangement joins TRBV11-2 to TRBJ1-3; D is unclear. Germline assignment: CDR1 SGHAT and CDR2 FQNNGV. This CDR3 comprises 13 residues.